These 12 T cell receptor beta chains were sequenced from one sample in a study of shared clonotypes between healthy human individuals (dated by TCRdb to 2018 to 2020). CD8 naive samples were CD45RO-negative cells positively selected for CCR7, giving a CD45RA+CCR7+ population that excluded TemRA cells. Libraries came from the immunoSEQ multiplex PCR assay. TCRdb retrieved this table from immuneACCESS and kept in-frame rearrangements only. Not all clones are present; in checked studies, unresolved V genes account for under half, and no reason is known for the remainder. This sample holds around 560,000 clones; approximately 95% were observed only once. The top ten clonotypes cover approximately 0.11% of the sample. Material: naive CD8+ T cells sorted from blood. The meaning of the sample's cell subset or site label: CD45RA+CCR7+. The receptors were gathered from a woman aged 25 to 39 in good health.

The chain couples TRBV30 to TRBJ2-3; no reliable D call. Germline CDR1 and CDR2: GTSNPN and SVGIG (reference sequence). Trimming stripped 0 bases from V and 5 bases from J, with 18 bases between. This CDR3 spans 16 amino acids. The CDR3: CAWSVDGSTLGDTQYF. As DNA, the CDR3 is TGTGCCTGGAGTGTGGATGGATCAACCCTTGGAGATACGCAGTATTTT.

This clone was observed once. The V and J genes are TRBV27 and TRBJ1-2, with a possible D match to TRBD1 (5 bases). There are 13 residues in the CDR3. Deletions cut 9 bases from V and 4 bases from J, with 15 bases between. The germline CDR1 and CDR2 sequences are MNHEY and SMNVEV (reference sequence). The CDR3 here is CASKNGASYGYTF. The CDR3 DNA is TGTGCCAGTAAGAATGGGGCGTCCTATGGCTACACCTTC.

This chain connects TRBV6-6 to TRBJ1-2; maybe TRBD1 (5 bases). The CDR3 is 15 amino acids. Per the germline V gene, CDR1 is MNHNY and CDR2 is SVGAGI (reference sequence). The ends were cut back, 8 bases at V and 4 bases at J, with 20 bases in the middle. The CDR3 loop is CASDYGSGASYGYTF. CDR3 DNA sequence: TGTGCCAGCGACTACGGAAGCGGGGCTTCCTATGGCTACACCTTC.

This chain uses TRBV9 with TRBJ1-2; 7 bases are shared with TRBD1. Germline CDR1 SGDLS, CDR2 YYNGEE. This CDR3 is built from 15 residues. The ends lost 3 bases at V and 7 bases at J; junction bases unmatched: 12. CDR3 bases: TGTGCCAGCAGCGGACGGGACAGCACCAGGTCTGGCTACACCTTC. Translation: CASSGRDSTRSGYTF.

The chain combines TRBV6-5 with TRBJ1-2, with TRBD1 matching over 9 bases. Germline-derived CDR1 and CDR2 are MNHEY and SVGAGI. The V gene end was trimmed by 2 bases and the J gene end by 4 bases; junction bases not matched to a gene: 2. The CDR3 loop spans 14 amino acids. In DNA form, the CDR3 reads TGTGCCAGCAGTTACGCGGACAGGGGCTATGGCTACACCTTC. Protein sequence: CASSYADRGYGYTF.

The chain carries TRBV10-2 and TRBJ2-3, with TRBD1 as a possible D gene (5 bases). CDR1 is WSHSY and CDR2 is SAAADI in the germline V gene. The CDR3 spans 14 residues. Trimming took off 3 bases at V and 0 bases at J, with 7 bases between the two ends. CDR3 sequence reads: CASSDRASTDTQYF. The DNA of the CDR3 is TGCGCCAGCAGTGACAGGGCTAGCACAGATACGCAGTATTTT.

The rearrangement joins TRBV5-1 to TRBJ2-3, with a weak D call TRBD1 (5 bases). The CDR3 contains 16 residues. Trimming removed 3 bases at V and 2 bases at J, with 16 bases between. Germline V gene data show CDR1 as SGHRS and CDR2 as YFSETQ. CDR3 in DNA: TGCGCCAGCAGCTCGAACCCCGTAGGGGCCACAGATACGCAGTATTTT. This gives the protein CASSSNPVGATDTQYF.

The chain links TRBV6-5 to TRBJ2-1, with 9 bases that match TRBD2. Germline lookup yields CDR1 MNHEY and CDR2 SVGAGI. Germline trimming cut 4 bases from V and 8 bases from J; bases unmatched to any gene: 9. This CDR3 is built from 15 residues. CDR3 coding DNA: TGTGCCAGCAGTTTCGTTAGCGGGAGTTCGGATGAGCAGTTCTTC. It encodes CASSFVSGSSDEQFF.

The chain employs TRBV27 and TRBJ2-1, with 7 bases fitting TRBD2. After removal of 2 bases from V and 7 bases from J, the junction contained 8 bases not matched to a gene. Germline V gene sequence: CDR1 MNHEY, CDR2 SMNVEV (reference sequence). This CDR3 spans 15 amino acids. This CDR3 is CASSLEAQGGNEQFF. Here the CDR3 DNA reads TGTGCCAGCAGTTTAGAGGCCCAGGGAGGGAATGAGCAGTTCTTC.

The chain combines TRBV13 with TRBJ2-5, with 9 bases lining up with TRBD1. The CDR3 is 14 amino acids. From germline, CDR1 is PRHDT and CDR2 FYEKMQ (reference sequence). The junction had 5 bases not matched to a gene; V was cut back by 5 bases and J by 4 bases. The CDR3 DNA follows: TGTGCCAGCAGCCCCACAGGGGGCCGAGAGACCCAGTACTTC. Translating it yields CASSPTGGRETQYF.

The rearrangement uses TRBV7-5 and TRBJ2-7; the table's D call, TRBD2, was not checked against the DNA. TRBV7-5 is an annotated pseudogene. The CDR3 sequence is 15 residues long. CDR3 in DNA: TGTGTCAGAAGCTGGACTAGCGGGAGGGCCTACGAGCAGTACTTC. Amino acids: CVRSWTSGRAYEQYF.

The CDR3 protein is CASSLTGRDEQFF. The DNA of the CDR3 is TGCGCCAGCAGCCTGACAGGGAGGGATGAGCAGTTCTTC. The rearrangement uses TRBV4-1 and TRBJ2-1, with D perhaps matching TRBD1 or TRBD2 (7 bases each). The V and J ends lost 4 bases and 8 bases respectively, with 12 bases between them. This CDR3 has 13 residues. Germline CDR1 is MGHRA and CDR2 is YSYEKL.